Below are 3 T cell receptor beta chains sequenced from a single sample in a study of high-grade serous ovarian cancer treatment subgroups. Tumor tissue was taken before any definitive surgery or chemotherapy was given. Sequencing used immunoSEQ multiplex PCR; TCRdb keeps in-frame clones, though not all of them. The profile shows about 2,000 clones, 70% to 85% of them singletons. Sequencing input: tumor tissue. All receptors come from a human donor with high-grade serous ovarian cancer.

This clone came up a few times. The V and J genes are TRBV6-6 and TRBJ1-5; TRBD1 aligns across 9 bases. The CDR3 contains 14 residues. In germline, CDR1 is MNHNY, CDR2 SVGAGI (reference sequence). Unmatched junction bases numbered 14, after V lost 4 bases and J lost 16 bases. CDR3 region: CASSSAPDRGNQHF. Written as DNA, the CDR3 is TGTGCCAGCAGTTCCGCTCCGGACAGGGGAAATCAACATTTT.

The V and J genes are TRBV5-1 and TRBJ2-7; TRBD2 is a possible D gene (7 bases). From germline, CDR1 is SGHRS and CDR2 YFSETQ. This CDR3 contains 14 residues. The ends were cut back, 4 bases at V and 5 bases at J, with 16 bases in the middle. CDR3 residues: CASSDTRGANEQYF. DNA for the CDR3: TGCGCCAGCAGCGACACACGGGGGGCCAACGAGCAGTACTTC.

The chain uses TRBV7-2 and TRBJ1-2, with D unclear. The CDR3 has 12 amino acids. Deletions cut 4 bases from V and 13 bases from J, with 16 bases between. The germline CDR1 and CDR2 sequences are SGHTA and FQGNSA. The CDR3 nucleotides are TGTGCCAGCAGCTCTCCACCGGGGAGCCCCACCTTC. This translates into CASSSPPGSPTF.